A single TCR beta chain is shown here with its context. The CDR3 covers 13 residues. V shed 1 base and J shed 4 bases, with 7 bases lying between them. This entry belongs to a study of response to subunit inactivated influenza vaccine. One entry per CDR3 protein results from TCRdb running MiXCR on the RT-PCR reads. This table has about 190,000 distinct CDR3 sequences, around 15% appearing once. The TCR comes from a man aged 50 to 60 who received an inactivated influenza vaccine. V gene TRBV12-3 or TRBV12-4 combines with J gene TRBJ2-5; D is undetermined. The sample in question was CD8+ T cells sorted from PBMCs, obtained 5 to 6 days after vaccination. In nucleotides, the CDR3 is TGTGCCAGCAGTTTAGTTGTGGGAGAGACCCAGTACTTC. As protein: CASSLVVGETQYF.